Each of the 13 T cell receptor beta chains below was sequenced from the same sample in a study of CXCR3-negative and CXCR3-positive naive CD8 T cells. Study conclusions and caveats: Hydrophobicity of TRB CDR3s was greater in CXCR3-positive naive cells than in CXCR3-negative naive cells.

TRB cDNA libraries were made by UMI-labeled 5' RACE. With the 5' RACE reads reprocessed, TCRdb shows one record per CDR3 protein and no DNA. The listing records some 120,000 distinct CDR3 sequences. Their antigens are not known. The sequenced sample was naive CXCR3+ CD8+ T cells from blood. Sample subset: CD45RO-CCR7+CD27+CD95- naive CD8+ T cells expressing CXCR3 (TNR3+). The receptor source for this set is a human donor in good health. Some clones in this sample may be carry-over from other donors' samples.

The V and J genes are TRBV7-3 and TRBJ2-3. Germline values: CDR1 SGHTA, CDR2 FQGTGA. The CDR3 sequence is 14 residues long. CDR3 region: CASSPWVGTDTQYF.

CDR3 region: CASSPMTSGYNEQFF. This chain uses TRBV7-9 with TRBJ2-1; no DNA is available, so the TRBD2 call from TCRdb remains unchecked. The V gene's germline CDR1 is SEHNR and CDR2 FQNEAQ (reference sequence). The CDR3 is 15 residues long.

This chain uses TRBV28 with TRBJ2-7; there is no DNA to check the TCRdb D call of TRBD1. This CDR3 region has 16 residues. Germline lookup yields CDR1 MDHEN and CDR2 SYDVKM. The CDR3 reads CASRPTAQGAGGEQYF.

V usage is TRBV6-2 or TRBV6-3 and J usage is TRBJ2-5; the TCRdb call, TRBD2, lacks DNA for checking. Germline V gives CDR1 MNHEY, CDR2 SVGEGT. The CDR3 is 13 amino acids. The CDR3 sequence is CASSPGTQETQYF.

V gene TRBV5-6 combines with J gene TRBJ2-2; no DNA is available, so the TRBD1 call from TCRdb remains unchecked. The germline gives CDR1 SGHDT, CDR2 YYEEEE. The CDR3 length is 12 residues. The CDR3 loop reads CASSSGDGELFF. The full variable domain, in which reference TRBV5-6 and TRBJ2-2 provide the parts outside the CDR3, is DAGVTQSPTHLIKTRGQQVTLRCSPKSGHDTVSWYQQALGQGPQFIFQYYEEEERQRGNFPDRFSGHQFPNYSSELNVNALLLGDSALYLCASSSGDGELFFGEGSRLTVL.

The chain links TRBV5-1 to TRBJ1-2. This CDR3 contains 13 residues. Germline V lookup: CDR1 SGHRS, CDR2 YFSETQ. The CDR3 region is CASSVDRDYGYTF. Full variable domain (outside the CDR3, taken from reference TRBV5-1 and TRBJ1-2): KAGVTQTPRYLIKTRGQQVTLSCSPISGHRSVSWYQQTPGQGLQFLFEYFSETQRNKGNFPGRFSGRQFSNSRSEMNVSTLELGDSALYLCASSVDRDYGYTFGSGTRLTVV.

The CDR3 protein is CATSRVPGLAGEASTDTQYF. V is TRBV15 and J is TRBJ2-3; TCRdb's assignment of TRBD2 cannot be checked, as there is no DNA. There are 20 residues in the CDR3. Germline CDR1 is LNHNV and CDR2 is YYDKDF (reference sequence).

V usage is TRBV5-6 and J usage is TRBJ1-1; checking the TCRdb D call of TRBD1 is not possible without DNA. The CDR3 has 12 residues. The germline V gene has CDR1 SGHDT and CDR2 YYEEEE. The CDR3: CASEWAGSEAFF. The full variable domain, with the rest looked up from reference TRBV5-6 and TRBJ1-1, is DAGVTQSPTHLIKTRGQQVTLRCSPKSGHDTVSWYQQALGQGPQFIFQYYEEEERQRGNFPDRFSGHQFPNYSSELNVNALLLGDSALYLCASEWAGSEAFFGQGTRLTVV.

V gene TRBV6-5 combines with J gene TRBJ1-4; TCRdb outputs TRBD1, but without DNA this stays unchecked. Germline-derived CDR1 and CDR2 are MNHEY and SVGAGI. This CDR3 is built from 17 residues. This CDR3 reads CASSYSQGAQANEKLFF.

V gene TRBV12-3 or TRBV12-4 combines with J gene TRBJ2-5; TCRdb outputs TRBD2, but without DNA this stays unchecked. The length of the CDR3 is 16 residues. CDR3: CASSLRPSGYQETQYF.

V is TRBV11-2 and J is TRBJ2-5. This CDR3 contains 14 residues. Looked up from germline, CDR1 is SGHAT and CDR2 is FQNNGV. The CDR3 protein is CASSGFEFVETQYF.

The chain has TRBV29-1 and TRBJ1-2; as DNA is missing, the TRBD1 call by TCRdb cannot be tested. CDR3 length: 14 residues. The V gene's germline CDR1 is SQVTM and CDR2 ANQGSEA. CDR3 loop: CSVFDSHDGHGYTF. Variable domain in full (rest from reference TRBV29-1 and TRBJ1-2): SAVISQKPSRDICQRGTSLTIQCQVDSQVTMMFWYRQQPGQSLTLIATANQGSEATYESGFVIDKFPISRPNLTFSTLTVSNMSPEDSSIYLCSVFDSHDGHGYTFGSGTRLTVV.

The V gene is TRBV4-1, the J gene TRBJ2-7. The CDR3 runs 16 residues. CDR1 and CDR2 from the germline V gene are MGHRA and YSYEKL. The CDR3 protein is CASSQDRTLSSYEQYF.